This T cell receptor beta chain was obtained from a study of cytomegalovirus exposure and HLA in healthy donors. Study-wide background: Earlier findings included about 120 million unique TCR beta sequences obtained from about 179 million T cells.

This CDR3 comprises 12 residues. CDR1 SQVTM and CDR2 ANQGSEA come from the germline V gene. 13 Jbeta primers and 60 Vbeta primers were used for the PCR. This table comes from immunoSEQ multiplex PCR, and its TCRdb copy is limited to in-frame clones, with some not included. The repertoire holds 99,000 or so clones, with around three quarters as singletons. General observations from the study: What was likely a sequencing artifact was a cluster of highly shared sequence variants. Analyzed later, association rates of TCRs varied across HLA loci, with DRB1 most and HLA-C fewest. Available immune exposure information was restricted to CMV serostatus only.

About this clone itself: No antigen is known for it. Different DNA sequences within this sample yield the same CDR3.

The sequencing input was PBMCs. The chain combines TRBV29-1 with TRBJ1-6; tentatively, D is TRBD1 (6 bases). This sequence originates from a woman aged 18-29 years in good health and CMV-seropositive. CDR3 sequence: CSVKTGNSPLHF. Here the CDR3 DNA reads TGCAGTGTTAAAACAGGGAATTCACCCCTCCACTTT.